This passage covers 16 T cell receptor beta chains from one sample sequenced in a study of identical twins. TCRdb passed the 5' RACE reads through MiXCR, listing each CDR3 protein once. The table shows about 720,000 distinct CDR3 sequences, with 15% to 20% occurring only once. These data are also associated with another study on T cells expressing NK-cell markers.

Specimen: PBMCs. These receptors came from a woman under 30 in good health.

The chain is built from TRBV2 and TRBJ2-1; no firm D call. The CDR3 is 14 residues long. Germline lookup yields CDR1 SNHLY and CDR2 FYNNEI. Trimming pared 6 bases from V and 0 bases from J, leaving 9 bases between. The CDR3 DNA follows: TGTGCCAGCAGAGAGCATAGCTCCTACAATGAGCAGTTCTTC. Translating it yields CASREHSSYNEQFF.

A few counts support this clonotype. The chain joins TRBV25-1 to TRBJ2-1, with D perhaps TRBD2 (5 bases). The CDR3 runs to 16 residues. Germline V gene data show CDR1 as MGHDK and CDR2 as SYGVNS. Trimming shortened V by 3 bases and J by 4 bases, and 16 bases separated the two germline ends. The CDR3 DNA follows: TGTGCCAGCAGTGAGCTTCGAGGGAGTACGTACAATGAGCAGTTCTTC. It encodes CASSELRGSTYNEQFF. Drawing the rest from reference TRBV25-1 and TRBJ2-1, the complete variable domain is EADIYQTPRYLVIGTGKKITLECSQTMGHDKMYWYQQDPGMELHLIHYSYGVNSTEKGDLSSESTVSRIRTEHFPLTLESARPSHTSQYLCASSELRGSTYNEQFFGPGTRLTVL.

The J gene is TRBJ2-5, the V gene TRBV7-9; D call uncertain. Trimming removed 6 bases at V and 1 base at J, with 12 bases between. Germline V CDR1 and CDR2: SEHNR, FQNEAQ (reference sequence). The CDR3 is made up of 14 amino acids. The CDR3 reads CASRAGEAQETQYF. As DNA, the CDR3 is TGTGCCAGCAGGGCAGGCGAGGCCCAAGAGACCCAGTACTTC.

This chain links TRBV11-3 with TRBJ2-1; the match to TRBD1 covers 7 bases. V was pared by 5 bases and J by 4 bases, with 8 bases of the junction left unmatched. This CDR3 is 15 amino acids long. CDR1 SGHNT and CDR2 YENEEA come from the germline V gene. CDR3 DNA: TGTGCCAGCAGCCCTCAGGGGACAGCGTACAATGAGCAGTTCTTC. Amino acids: CASSPQGTAYNEQFF.

The V call is TRBV5-1, the J call TRBJ2-1; D gene unclear. Trimming took off 0 bases at V and 9 bases at J, with 10 bases between the two ends. Germline-derived CDR1 and CDR2 are SGHRS and YFSETQ. The CDR3 loop spans 13 amino acids. The DNA for the CDR3 is TGCGCCAGCAGCTTGGACCCGAGCAGTGAGCAGTTCTTC. Translated, it gives CASSLDPSSEQFF.

The chain carries TRBV18 and TRBJ2-5, with D uncertain. Germline CDR1 KGHSH, CDR2 LQKENI. CDR3 length equals 13 residues. V was pared by 2 bases and J by 1 base, with 5 bases between. The CDR3 DNA reads TGTGCCAGCTCACCATTCTCCCAAGAGACCCAGTACTTC. Protein product: CASSPFSQETQYF.

DNA for the CDR3: TGCGCCAGCAGCGGGGGACTAGCGGGCCGGGTCTCAGAGCAGTTCTTC. Translating gives CASSGGLAGRVSEQFF. The chain uses TRBV5-1 and TRBJ2-1, with TRBD2 matching over 12 bases. V trimming: 4 bases; J trimming: 10 bases; junction bases outside the gene matches: 12. Germline V gene lookup returns CDR1 SGHRS and CDR2 YFSETQ. This CDR3 is built from 16 residues.

This clonotype was counted a few times. The chain recombines TRBV12-3 or TRBV12-4 with TRBJ2-1; 12 positions agree with TRBD2. The V segment lost 4 bases and the J segment 1 base; nucleotides outside the gene matches: 14. CDR3 length: 20 amino acids. The CDR3: CASSSPPDGLAGRSYNEQFF. The CDR3 DNA is TGTGCCAGCAGTTCACCCCCCGACGGACTAGCGGGGAGGTCCTACAATGAGCAGTTCTTC.

The J gene is TRBJ2-7, the V gene TRBV23-1, with D maybe TRBD1 (6 bases). TRBV23-1 falls under the ORF class, with uncertain function. The V end was cut by 10 bases, the J end by 2 bases, with 15 bases between. The CDR3 runs to 13 residues. CDR3 in amino acids: CANRDRATYEQYF. In DNA, the CDR3 is TGCGCCAACAGGGACCGAGCAACCTACGAGCAGTACTTC.

The chain couples TRBV7-9 to TRBJ2-7; D gene uncertain. This CDR3 has 14 amino acids. CDR1 and CDR2 (germline): SEHNR, FQNEAQ (reference sequence). The germline V and J ends were trimmed by 2 bases and 3 bases, with 11 bases remaining between them. DNA for the CDR3: TGTGCCAGCAGCTTATCGTGGGTTCGCTACGAGCAGTACTTC. This codes for CASSLSWVRYEQYF.

The rearrangement uses TRBV5-1 and TRBJ2-7, with D possibly called TRBD1 or TRBD2 (5 bases each). This CDR3 is 15 amino acids long. Trimming left V 6 bases short and J 1 base short, with 17 bases between. Germline V CDR1 and CDR2: SGHRS, YFSETQ. The CDR3 sequence is CASTEGDRLSYEQYF. CDR3 nucleotides: TGCGCCAGCACGGAAGGGGACCGTTTGTCCTACGAGCAGTACTTC.

This clonotype showed up just a few times. The chain recombines TRBV29-1 with TRBJ2-1; D might be TRBD1 (6 bases). The CDR3 runs to 14 residues. V was pared by 5 bases and J by 0 bases, with 11 bases between. Germline lookup yields CDR1 SQVTM and CDR2 ANQGSEA. In DNA form, the CDR3 reads TGCAGCGTTCCCAGGGGATTCTCCTACAATGAGCAGTTCTTC. Translation: CSVPRGFSYNEQFF.

This clonotype was counted between two and nine times. The chain uses TRBV5-6 and TRBJ1-2, with 9 positions matching TRBD1. CDR1 is SGHDT, CDR2 YYEEEE, per germline. The CDR3 covers 14 residues. J was trimmed by 3 bases and V by 5 bases; bases with no gene match: 5. In nucleotides, the CDR3 is TGTGCCAGCAGGCGAACAGGGGGCGACTATGGCTACACCTTC. Translating gives CASRRTGGDYGYTF. Variable domain in full (rest from reference TRBV5-6 and TRBJ1-2): DAGVTQSPTHLIKTRGQQVTLRCSPKSGHDTVSWYQQALGQGPQFIFQYYEEEERQRGNFPDRFSGHQFPNYSSELNVNALLLGDSALYLCASRRTGGDYGYTFGSGTRLTVV.

J is TRBJ2-7 and V is TRBV5-1; 10 bases agree with TRBD2. Germline CDR1 SGHRS, CDR2 YFSETQ. V lost 5 bases to trimming and J lost 6 bases; unmatched junction nucleotides: 8. CDR3 size: 14 residues. CDR3: CASRTSGSLGEQYF. The CDR3 nucleotides read TGCGCCAGCAGGACTAGCGGGTCGTTAGGCGAGCAGTACTTC.

This clonotype occurred a few times. This chain joins TRBV7-9 and TRBJ2-7; the D is unclear. This CDR3 has 15 amino acids. V gave up 1 base and J gave up 2 bases, with 12 bases separating them. Germline CDR1 reads SEHNR; CDR2 reads FQNEAQ (reference sequence). The CDR3 DNA sequence: TGTGCCAGCAGCTTAGGGGAAACCCCAGCCTACGAGCAGTACTTC. It is translated as CASSLGETPAYEQYF.

This clonotype came up a few times. The chain employs TRBV20-1 and TRBJ2-1; 9 positions agree with TRBD2. This CDR3 contains 14 residues. Germline CDR1 reads DFQATT; CDR2 reads SNEGSKA (reference sequence). The J segment lost 9 bases and the V segment lost 1 base, leaving 7 bases of the junction unmatched. The CDR3 DNA follows: TGCAGTGCTAGAGCTCTAGCGGGATGGGGTGAGCAGTTCTTC. Translating gives CSARALAGWGEQFF.